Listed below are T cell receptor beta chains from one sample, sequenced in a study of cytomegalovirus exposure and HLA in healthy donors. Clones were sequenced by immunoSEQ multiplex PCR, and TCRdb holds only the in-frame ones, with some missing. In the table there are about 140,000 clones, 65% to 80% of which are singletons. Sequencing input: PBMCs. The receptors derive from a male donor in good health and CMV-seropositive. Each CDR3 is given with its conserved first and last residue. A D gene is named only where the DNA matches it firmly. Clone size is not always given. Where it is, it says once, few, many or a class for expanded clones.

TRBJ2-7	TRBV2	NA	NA	TGTGCCAGCACCCTCAGCTACGAGCAGTACTTC	CASTLSYEQYF
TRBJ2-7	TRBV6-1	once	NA	TGTGCCAGCAGTGGGTGGCAGGGGTACTACGAGCAGTACTTC	CASSGWQGYYEQYF
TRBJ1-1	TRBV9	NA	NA	TGTGCCAGCAGTGAGAATTCGGGGACTGAAGCTTTCTTT	CASSENSGTEAFF
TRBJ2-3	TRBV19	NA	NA	TGTGCCAGTAGCCCGGGGTGGGGAGTTGAGTCGAATACGCAGTATTTT	CASSPGWGVESNTQYF
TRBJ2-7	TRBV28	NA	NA	TGTGCCAGCACCCCTGGTGGGGGGATTCGCGAGCAGTACTTC	CASTPGGGIREQYF
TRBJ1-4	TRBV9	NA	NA	TGTGCCAGCAGCGTTGGAGGGGCTAATGAAAAACTGTTTTTT	CASSVGGANEKLFF
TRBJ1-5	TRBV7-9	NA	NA	TGTGCCAGCAGCTTAACGGGCAGGGCCAGGGAGCCCCAGCATTTT	CASSLTGRAREPQHF
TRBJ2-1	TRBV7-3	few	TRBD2	TGTGCCAGCAGCTTACTCGCGGGGGGGCCAGGTGAGCAGTTCTTC	CASSLLAGGPGEQFF
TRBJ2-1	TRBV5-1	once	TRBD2	TGCGCCAGCAGCTTGTTTGTGGCGGGAGCTTCCTACAATGAGCAGTTCTTC	CASSLFVAGASYNEQFF
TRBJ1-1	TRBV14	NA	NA	TGTGCCAGCAGCCACGGGGGGACTGAAGCTTTCTTT	CASSHGGTEAFF
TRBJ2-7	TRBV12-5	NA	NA	TGTGCTAGTGGTTTGTATCACAGCTCCTCCTACGAGCAGTACTTC	CASGLYHSSSYEQYF
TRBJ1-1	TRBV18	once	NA	TGTGCCAGCTCGTGGCCGAACACTGAAGCTTTCTTT	CASSWPNTEAFF
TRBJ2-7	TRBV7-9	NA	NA	TGTGCCAGCAGCTTACGACAGCTGGGGGAGCAGTACTTC	CASSLRQLGEQYF
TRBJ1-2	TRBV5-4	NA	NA	TGTGCCAGCAGCTCCCCAGGGCATTATGGCTACACCTTC	CASSSPGHYGYTF
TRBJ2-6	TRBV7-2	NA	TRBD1	TGTGCCAGCAGCCCTAGACAGGGACGCTCTGGGGCCAACGTCCTGACTTTC	CASSPRQGRSGANVLTF
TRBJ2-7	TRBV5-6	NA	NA	TGTGCCAGCAGCTCTGGGACATATTCCTACGAGCAGTACTTC	CASSSGTYSYEQYF